The sequence of this T cell receptor beta chain was determined in a study of cytomegalovirus exposure and HLA in healthy donors (dated by TCRdb to about 2017). As for the study more broadly: In an earlier analysis of approximately 640 of the donors, 250 to 350 Gb of sequence data and 90 million to 120 million unique TCR beta sequences from some 170 million T cells were reported. Using immunosequencing, the study profiled T cell repertoires from 500 to 800 subjects and related those repertoires to cytomegalovirus serostatus. On average, roughly 200,000 unique TCR beta nucleotide sequences were sequenced per donor among some 420 genotyped donors of the cohort, with about 19% of those sequences being non-productive. An earlier analysis of more than 450 of the donors used high-throughput TCR beta sequencing to judge whether each TCR beta V gene segment behaved as functional or pseudogenic. A later genetic analysis used genome-wide SNP genotypes for about 60% of the roughly 700 donors, treating that subset as a discovery cohort. The study combined high-throughput TCR immunosequencing, statistical association of individual TCRs with disease status, and machine learning to predict cytomegalovirus infection status. Roughly 5 DR-DQ haplotypes were treated as single units for association and clustering because of strong linkage in the cohort. The study was designed to test whether signatures of past pathogen exposure could be identified by cataloging public T cell receptors. Of the roughly 430 genotyped donors, approximately 83% fell in the genetic ancestry cluster associated with self-reported Caucasian donors. Rather than drawing on any new phenotypic data, the later analysis identified candidate immune exposures from TCR beta sequences and the way those sequences occurred across donors. To study patterns of TCR occurrence, a later analysis re-analyzed previously published TCR beta repertoires from around 700 donors and added high-resolution HLA genotyping. The number of typed donors differed by locus: about 620-640 for A, B, C, DRB1 and DQB1; approximately 520 for DQA1; over 600 for DPA1; and about 450 for DPB1. All discovery cohort repertoires had been generated using a single sequencing platform. Class I and class II HLA loci were covered by the typing at four-digit resolution. An early release that covered around 590 HLA-typed donors contained approximately 300 gigabases of sequencing data and 65 million to 100 million unique TCR sequences. Alongside the repertoire data, information on donor age, sex, ethnicity and CMV serostatus was compiled. Besides the first cohort of under 700 subjects, a separate validation cohort made up of roughly 120 different subjects was used.

The junction shows trimming of 5 bases on V and 2 bases on J, plus 11 bases between the germline ends. From cysteine to phenylalanine, the CDR3 is 13 amino acids long. Of all the DNA, just the CDR3 is kept, 39 bases in frame from base 1. CDR1 SQVTM and CDR2 ANQGSEA are derived from the germline V gene. Remarks on this clone: Its antigen remains unidentified. No per-base quality is available; no much larger clone lies one base away.

Libraries were built with the immunoSEQ multiplex PCR assay. The multiplex PCR relied on a mix of 60 forward primers for TCR Vbeta segments and 13 reverse primers for TCR Jbeta segments. The CDR3 region of rearranged TCR beta genes was amplified from genomic DNA with a multiplex PCR assay. On the Illumina HiSeq System, the amplified TCR beta libraries were sequenced as 87-base-pair reads. The source study handled its data this way. In a later analysis, tens of millions of unique TCR beta chains were counted across the 500 to 850 repertoires, and approximately 11 million of these chains were shared by at least two donors. Raw reads were error-corrected and collapsed into unique sequences with a nearest-neighbor algorithm that merged closely related sequences to remove PCR and sequencing errors. V, D and J gene segments were assigned by aligning CDR3 sequences to IMGT reference sequences. For a sequence to be retained, a match of at least six nucleotides to both a V gene segment and a J gene segment was required. A rearrangement counted as productive if the CDR3 had no stop codons and remained in frame with V and J, and every other rearrangement counted as non-productive. CDR3 was defined by IMGT convention, running from the second conserved V-encoded cysteine to the conserved J-encoded phenylalanine. The earlier analysis of about 590 of the donors excluded sequences that lacked an unambiguous match to a single V gene segment. An earlier analysis of fewer than 650 of the donors classified V segments as functional when productive rearrangements were above 56.7% and as segregating when the standard deviation between donors was above 5%. A statistical classification framework was developed to diagnose cytomegalovirus status using the catalog of TCR beta chain sequences. A later analysis assigned V and J genes by comparing TCR nucleotide sequences with IMGT/GENE-DB human TR gene sequences. The TCRdist pipeline was used in a later analysis to assign CDR3 sequences and most-parsimonious VDJ recombination scenarios. In a later analysis, every TCR beta chain was defined by the combination of its CDR3 amino acid sequence and its V-gene family, and reads without a unique V-gene family were dropped. As a way to deal with suspected cross-contamination and a sequencing artifact, a later analysis dropped 450 to 600 nucleotide sequences that were highly shared and had low generation probability. For each public chain, a later analysis derived a clonal expansion index from normalized ranks of inferred template counts within each repertoire. In a later analysis, generation probabilities were computed with a VDJ recombination model fitted to out-of-frame rearrangements, and the resulting probabilities were checked against IGoR. A later analysis scored TCR-TCR, TCR-HLA and TCR-CMV co-occurrence with hypergeometric tests, applying a repertoire-size bias correction to TCR pairs. To estimate false discovery rates, a later analysis permuted the HLA or CMV assignments 20 times. In a later analysis, co-occurring TCRs were grouped with DBSCAN, and TCRdist sequence similarity was added when clustering was performed within HLA-allele-positive subsets. For co-occurrence clustering, repertoires with fewer than 30,000 or more than 120,000 public chains were excluded, along with about five repertoires with anomalous nucleotide sharing. TCRdb retrieved this table from immuneACCESS and kept in-frame rearrangements only. Not all clones are present; in checked studies, unresolved V genes account for under half, and no reason is known for the remainder. The V and J calls and clone size were taken over from that table, and D and trimming were inferred from the DNA. The sample table contains tens of thousands of clones; only one count was recorded for about 77% of them. The top ten hold around 2.3% of the sample.

General conclusions and limits of the study: The study gave a list of 150 to 200 TCR beta chains associated with cytomegalovirus. In an earlier analysis of 587 of the donors, most TCR beta V segments appeared in productive rearrangements about 87% or about 30% of the time, broadly matching IMGT annotations. Across donors, most TCR sequences were observed very rarely, whereas some public TCRs were present in many individuals. A later analysis found that most CMV-associated TCR beta chains appeared HLA-restricted, with HLA associations seemingly driven largely by CMV exposure. The authors suggested that the approach could potentially be extended to other disease states and immunological phenotypes. Compared with equally common non-associated chains, HLA-associated TCR beta chains in a later analysis were more clonally expanded and had lower generation probabilities. According to a later analysis, parvovirus B19, influenza, CMV and Epstein-Barr virus appeared linked to several top co-occurrence clusters. Some IMGT-functional V segments, including TRBV6-2 and TRBV6-3, could not be told apart with the 87-base-pair reads, so those segments were excluded. Strong co-occurrence of HLA alleles, especially DR and DQ, made assigning TCR associations to individual alleles difficult. A later genetic analysis reported fewer N-insertions in productive TCRs among donors in an Asian-associated ancestry cluster than the roughly 700-donor mean. The presence/absence analyses assumed that sequencing depth was roughly uniform across donors, and that assumption may not be true. For the cohort, immune exposure information was limited to CMV serostatus. According to a later analysis, TCR association rates differed among HLA loci, with DRB1 alleles showing the most associated TCRs and HLA-C alleles showing the fewest. Because some donors lacked HLA typing at each locus, the association tests relied only on the typed subset. The sequencing pipeline was judged likely to have produced a cluster of highly shared sequence variants as a technical artifact. In both the original and validation cohorts, the classifier was reported to diagnose cytomegalovirus status with high specificity and sensitivity. V-gene and J-gene trimming of TCR beta chains was associated with a missense DCLRE1C variant in a later genetic analysis, and the association was replicated in an independent cohort. In vitro tests confirmed that a few of the cytomegalovirus-associated TCR beta chains recognize cytomegalovirus antigens. The cohort was sequenced for TCR beta chains only, and without alpha or paired-chain data the features that could be detected were limited. A later analysis associated roughly 17,000 TCR beta sequences with specific HLA alleles at a false discovery rate of 0.05. Because counts were too low, more than 15 rarely observed V segments, including chromosome 9 orphons, were left out of the earlier analysis of over 550 of the donors. A further reported finding was that TCR beta sequences accurately predicted the HLA-A and HLA-B alleles for most subjects in the first cohort. Linkage disequilibrium might explain the correlated functional status among segregating V segments, but an unknown experimental factor could not be ruled out.

The cohort consisted of 600 or so healthy bone marrow donors. At the time of sampling, all cohort members were nominally healthy, though unrecorded immune exposures were likely present. The donor was CMV seropositive and belonged to the group of over 250 seropositive cohort members. Every donor gave a peripheral blood sample, and the peripheral blood mononuclear cells from that sample were used for TCR beta sequencing. The Qiagen DNeasy Blood Extraction Kit was used to extract genomic DNA from the blood cell samples. The sequence links TRBV29-1 to TRBJ2-3; the D gene identity is not certain. Sequencing was done on a sample of PBMCs. This sequence originates from a male donor in good health and CMV-seropositive. The nucleotides are TGCAGCGTTTTTTCCGTATTCACAGATACGCAGTATTTT. Its protein reads: CSVFSVFTDTQYF.